This T cell receptor beta chain was captured by sequencing in a study of CD8 T cell repertoires and HIV-1 epitope variants. Study-level background: Twenty-five autologous and known Gag and Nef epitope variant peptides each stimulated T cells separately. Controls included no peptide, Ebola AY9 epitope, and a CMV, EBV, flu pool. An uncultured baseline aliquot held 1M T cells.

Trimming removed 8 bases from V and 6 bases from J; junction bases left unmatched: 12. Germline V gives CDR1 MDHEN, CDR2 SYDVKM. CDR3 length: 14 amino acids. Repertoires were generated with immunoSEQ multiplex PCR, while TCRdb's copy carries only in-frame clones and drops some. This table holds about 5,900 clones, 66% found once. Regarding this clone: What it binds is not known.

This chain connects TRBV28 to TRBJ2-5, with 7 bases identical to TRBD2. Sequenced input: cultured CD8+ T cells derived from PBMCs. The receptor's source is a male donor with HIV. CDR3 loop: CASHEAGVLQTQYF. CDR3 coding DNA: TGTGCCAGCCACGAGGCGGGAGTATTGCAGACCCAGTACTTC.